Listed below are T cell receptor beta chains from one sample, sequenced in a study of T cell responses to AZD1222 COVID-19 vaccine. The method was immunoSEQ multiplex PCR; TCRdb's version includes in-frame clones alone and lacks a portion of them. The table records 110,000 to 150,000 clones, 93% of them present only once. The sequences come from peripheral blood, collected on day 0 of AZD1222 vaccination. The receptors were sampled from an adult in good health. Both conserved end residues are part of each CDR3. D genes are given only for firm matches. Size is stated for part of the rows, as once, few or many counts, or as a class when the clone is expanded.

D gene	clone size	J gene	V gene	CDR3 DNA	CDR3 protein
NA	NA	TRBJ2-2	TRBV10-3	TGTGCCATCAGTGTATTACCGGGTTCGAACACCGGGGAGCTGTTTTTT	CAISVLPGSNTGELFF
NA	NA	TRBJ2-5	TRBV3-1/TRBV3-2	TGTGCCAGCAGCCAAGATACCAGGGTGGAAGAGACCCAGTACTTC	CASSQDTRVEETQYF
NA	NA	TRBJ2-7	TRBV18	TGTGCCAGCTCACCCCCCGTAGGGACCTACGAGCAGTACTTC	CASSPPVGTYEQYF
NA	NA	TRBJ1-4	TRBV3-1/TRBV3-2	TGTGCCAGCAGCCAAGAGGCCAGGGCAGACGAAAAACTGTTTTTT	CASSQEARADEKLFF
NA	few	TRBJ1-1	TRBV19	TGTGCCAGTAGTATGGTACTAATGAACACTGAAGCTTTCTTT	CASSMVLMNTEAFF
NA	NA	TRBJ1-1	TRBV3-1/TRBV3-2	TGTGCCAGCAGCCAAGATTTTCAGGAGCACACTGAAGCTTTCTTT	CASSQDFQEHTEAFF
NA	few	TRBJ2-7	TRBV5-8	TGTGCCAGCAGCTTGGTGGCAGGGGACTCCTACGAGCAGTACTTC	CASSLVAGDSYEQYF
NA	NA	TRBJ2-7	TRBV24-1	TGTGCCACCAGTGGTCAGGGCCGATACGAGCAGTACTTC	CATSGQGRYEQYF
TRBD1	NA	TRBJ1-2	TRBV19	TGTGCCACCCTGGACAGGGTTACTAACTATGGCTACACCTTC	CATLDRVTNYGYTF
NA	NA	TRBJ1-3	TRBV7-8	TGTGCCAGCAGCTTAGCATGGGGGTCTGGAAACACCATATATTTT	CASSLAWGSGNTIYF
TRBD1	NA	TRBJ2-1	TRBV5-1	TGCGCCAGCAGCCAACCCGCCGGGACAGGGGGCCGGAATGAGCAGTTCTTC	CASSQPAGTGGRNEQFF
NA	NA	TRBJ2-6	TRBV11-2	TGTGCCAGCAGCCTCCAATCTGGGGCCAACGTCCTGACTTTC	CASSLQSGANVLTF
TRBD1	once	TRBJ1-2	TRBV11-2	TGTGCCAGCACCCCTGACAGGGAGGTAGTCGGCTACACCTTC	CASTPDREVVGYTF
NA	NA	TRBJ2-1	TRBV7-9	TGTGCCAGCAGCTTAGCGCAGTACAATGAGCAGTTCTTC	CASSLAQYNEQFF
NA	NA	TRBJ1-4	TRBV4-2	TGTGCCAGCAGCCTGAGTAGGGAAAAACTGTTTTTT	CASSLSREKLFF
NA	NA	TRBJ1-2	TRBV9	TGTGCCAGCAGCGTAGGGAGTCGGCAGTCCCCCTCGGGCTACACCTTC	CASSVGSRQSPSGYTF
NA	NA	TRBJ1-4	TRBV30	TGTGCCTGGAGTTCGGGGGGTGAAAAACTGTTTTTT	CAWSSGGEKLFF
NA	NA	TRBJ2-1	TRBV7-2	TGTGCCAGCAGCATTAACCGACTAGAGAATGAGCAGTTCTTC	CASSINRLENEQFF